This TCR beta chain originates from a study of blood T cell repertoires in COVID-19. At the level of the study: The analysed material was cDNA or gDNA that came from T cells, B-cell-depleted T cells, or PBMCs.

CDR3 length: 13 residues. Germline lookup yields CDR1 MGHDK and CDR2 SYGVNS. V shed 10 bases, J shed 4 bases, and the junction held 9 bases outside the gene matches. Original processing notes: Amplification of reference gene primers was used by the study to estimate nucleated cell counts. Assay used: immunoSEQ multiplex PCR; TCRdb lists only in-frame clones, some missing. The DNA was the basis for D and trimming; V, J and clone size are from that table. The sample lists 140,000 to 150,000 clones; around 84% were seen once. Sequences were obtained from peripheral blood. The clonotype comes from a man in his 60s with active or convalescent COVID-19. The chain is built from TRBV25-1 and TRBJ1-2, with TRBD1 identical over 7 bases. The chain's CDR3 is CATRQGIAYGYTF. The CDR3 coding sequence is TGTGCCACCCGACAGGGAATTGCCTATGGCTACACCTTC.